This TCR beta chain appears in the sequencing data of a study of cytomegalovirus exposure and HLA in healthy donors. Study in general: Most donors, less than 85% of a few hundred genotyped, fell in the Caucasian-associated ancestry cluster.

Of note for this clone: Its antigen is not identified.

The germline V gene has CDR1 SGHRS and CDR2 YFSETQ. The CDR3 length is 15 residues. Losses at the gene ends were 0 bases for V and 6 bases for J; bases not matched to a gene: 4. Study-level findings and limits: Researchers reported in a later analysis that common viral pathogens appeared linked to several top clusters. A later analysis reportedly found fewer N-insertions in an Asian-associated ancestry cluster than the approximately 700-donor mean.

The PCR made use of 60 Vbeta and 13 Jbeta primers. This table comes from immunoSEQ multiplex PCR, and its TCRdb copy is limited to in-frame clones, with some not included. The table gives about 160,000 clones; the top ten clones make up 1.3% of it. The sequenced material came from PBMCs. The TCR originated in a woman aged 55-69 years in good health and CMV-seronegative. The chain links TRBV5-1 to TRBJ2-3, with 10 bases matching TRBD2. CDR3 region: CASSLVAGGEDTQYF. The CDR3 nucleotides read TGCGCCAGCAGCTTGGTAGCGGGGGGCGAGGATACGCAGTATTTT.